This is a list of T cell receptor beta chains from one sample in a study of blood T cells in healthy people across ages. Via MiXCR, TCRdb re-called the 5' RACE reads, giving one row per CDR3 protein. The sample contains under 1,000,000 distinct CDR3 sequences, 36% of which appear only once. Sequencing was carried out using blood. Source of these receptors: a man aged 18 to 35 in good health. The CDR3 runs from the conserved cysteine through the conserved F or W. The D gene is left open where the match is weak. A clone size is listed for some rows: how often the clone was seen (once, few, many), or a class if it is expanded.

D: .
size: few
V: TRBV20-1
J: TRBJ2-5
DNA: TGCAGTGCATCAGGGCCAGAGACCCAGTACTTC
CDR3: CSASGPETQYF

D: .
size: few
V: TRBV7-2
J: TRBJ1-1
DNA: TGTGCCAGCCGATCTCCAGGGTGGAACACTGAAGCTTTCTTT
CDR3: CASRSPGWNTEAFF

D: TRBD2
size: few
V: TRBV12-3/TRBV12-4
J: TRBJ2-1
DNA: TGTGCCAGCAGTTTAGGGCGGGGGGACAACAATGAGCAGTTCTTC
CDR3: CASSLGRGDNNEQFF

D: TRBD2
size: .
V: TRBV20-1
J: TRBJ2-5
DNA: TGCAGTGCTGGCGCTAGCGGGAGGGGAGAGACCCAGTACTTC
CDR3: CSAGASGRGETQYF

D: .
size: .
V: TRBV12-3/TRBV12-4
J: TRBJ1-1
DNA: TGTGCCAGCAGTCGGGACGGATTCACTGAAGCTTTCTTT
CDR3: CASSRDGFTEAFF

D: .
size: .
V: TRBV12-5
J: TRBJ2-3
DNA: TGTGCTAGTGGTTTTGGTTTTAATACAGATACGCAGTATTTT
CDR3: CASGFGFNTDTQYF

D: .
size: .
V: TRBV27
J: TRBJ1-6
DNA: TGTGCCAGCGCGACCACGGGGGGCTATTCACCCCTCCACTTT
CDR3: CASATTGGYSPLHF

D: TRBD1
size: .
V: TRBV23-1
J: TRBJ2-7
DNA: TGCGCCAGCAGTCAATCCCCTGGGACAGGGGCGAACTACGAGCAGTACTTC
CDR3: CASSQSPGTGANYEQYF

D: TRBD2
size: .
V: TRBV20-1
J: TRBJ2-5
DNA: TGCAGTGCGCCGGACAGCGGGGGCCAAGAGACCCAGTACTTC
CDR3: CSAPDSGGQETQYF

D: TRBD2
size: .
V: TRBV4-3
J: TRBJ2-5
DNA: TGCGCCAGCAGCCAAGATCCGGCGGGGGGAGGTTCGGAGACCCAGTACTTC
CDR3: CASSQDPAGGGSETQYF

D: .
size: .
V: TRBV5-1
J: TRBJ1-1
DNA: TGCGCCAGCAGCCTGGACGATACGACTGAAGCTTTCTTT
CDR3: CASSLDDTTEAFF

D: .
size: .
V: TRBV7-3
J: TRBJ2-3
DNA: TGTGCCAGCACCACACTTCGGAGTGAGAGCACAGATACGCAGTATTTT
CDR3: CASTTLRSESTDTQYF

D: TRBD2
size: .
V: TRBV6-2/TRBV6-3
J: TRBJ2-1
DNA: TGTGCCAGCAGTTTAGCGGCGGGGGGAGCCTCCAATGAGCAGTTCTTC
CDR3: CASSLAAGGASNEQFF

D: .
size: .
V: TRBV6-5
J: TRBJ2-7
DNA: TGTGCCAGCTGTCATGGGGCAGGACCTTACAATGAGCAGTACTTC
CDR3: CASCHGAGPYNEQYF

D: .
size: .
V: TRBV20-1
J: TRBJ2-7
DNA: TGCAGTGCTAGAGACGGGTCCCCGAACTACAATGAGCAGTACTTC
CDR3: CSARDGSPNYNEQYF

D: .
size: many
V: TRBV2
J: TRBJ2-3
DNA: TGTGCCAGCAGTGCCTATTACACAGATACGCAGTATTTT
CDR3: CASSAYYTDTQYF